This is a list of T cell receptor beta chains from one sample in a study of CXCR3-negative and CXCR3-positive naive CD8 T cells. TCRdb reworked the 5' RACE reads into one entry per CDR3 protein, no DNA. The sample includes 84,000 or so distinct CDR3 sequences. What was sequenced was naive CXCR3+ CD8+ T cells from blood. The source of these receptors is a human donor in good health. Some clones in this sample may be carry-over from other donors' samples. Each CDR3 is given with its conserved first and last residue.

TRBJ2-7,TRBV11-2,14,CASSWGSGKYEQYF
TRBJ2-1,TRBV20-1,17,CSASTSDYNYRSNEQFF
TRBJ2-7,TRBV7-9,13,CASSPGDNYEQYF
TRBJ1-5,TRBV28,17,CASSWGVSSYSNQPQHF
TRBJ1-1,TRBV4-1,15,CASSQRTAVNTEAFF
TRBJ2-1,TRBV7-9,14,CASSFEQGGNEQFF
TRBJ1-3,TRBV10-3,19,CAISEIVLGQPHSGNTIYF
TRBJ2-1,TRBV7-6,13,CASSLASWNEQFF
TRBJ2-1,TRBV5-6,13,CASSLDLYNEQFF
TRBJ2-5,TRBV27,13,CASIGRDQETQYF
TRBJ2-3,TRBV12-3/TRBV12-4,16,CASSFFPMGYTDTQYF
TRBJ2-1,TRBV5-1,14,CASSYRQGHNERFF
TRBJ2-3,TRBV28,17,CASSVSGGLIPQDTQYF
TRBJ2-5,TRBV2,14,CASSAWDVQETQYF
TRBJ2-5,TRBV29-1,16,CSVDGFQGTISETQYF
TRBJ2-2,TRBV29-1,13,CSVGAGDTGELFF
TRBJ2-7,TRBV2,14,CASSGAEGGYEQYF
TRBJ2-2,TRBV10-3,15,CAISDPGENTGELFF
TRBJ2-1,TRBV7-2,17,CASSSLGIAGGPNEQFF
TRBJ1-2,TRBV28,14,CASSFRGSHYGYTF
TRBJ2-1,TRBV21-1,15,CASSKIRNGRDEQFF
TRBJ2-1,TRBV7-9,13,CASSFPLLNEQFF
TRBJ2-6,TRBV5-1,17,CASRLTGTDSGANVLTF
TRBJ1-1,TRBV5-1,15,CASSPLDRGVVEAFF
TRBJ1-2,TRBV14,14,CASSQWFPDYGYTF
TRBJ1-1,TRBV6-1,17,CASSERGQPLMNTEAFF
TRBJ2-1,TRBV4-3,16,CASSQDWGQIYSEQFF
TRBJ2-3,TRBV12-3/TRBV12-4,17,CASSPTSGRASTDTQYF
TRBJ2-1,TRBV2,13,CASSVGRYNEQFF
TRBJ2-7,TRBV27,13,CASSPGTIYEQYF
TRBJ2-5,TRBV5-1,15,CASSLFSGAQETQYF
TRBJ2-7,TRBV7-9,12,CASTSDTYEQYF
TRBJ1-1,TRBV27,15,CASRTTGGRDTEAFF
TRBJ2-1,TRBV7-7,14,CASSLGGRGDEQFF
TRBJ2-3,TRBV4-3,17,CASSQDRFPVGTDTQYF
TRBJ1-4,TRBV29-1,14,CSVEIPGQNEKLFF
TRBJ2-3,TRBV3-1,15,CASSQDGSPTDTQYF
TRBJ2-1,TRBV29-1,13,CSVSSGGGNEQFF
TRBJ2-5,TRBV23-1,16,CASSQSWTGIKETQYF
TRBJ1-1,TRBV6-2/TRBV6-3,14,CASSLTGTYSEAFF
TRBJ2-7,TRBV3-1,14,CASSQELAGDEQYF
TRBJ1-1,TRBV12-3/TRBV12-4,14,CASSLSPGVTEAFF
TRBJ1-5,TRBV3-1,15,CASSHGQGAHQPQHF
TRBJ2-1,TRBV5-1,15,CASSQGERAYNEQFF
TRBJ2-7,TRBV5-6,15,CASSFGASGRTEQYF
TRBJ1-2,TRBV12-3/TRBV12-4,15,CASTAETGWHYGYTF
TRBJ2-7,TRBV5-5,14,CASSLEPGGYEQYF
TRBJ2-2,TRBV4-3,16,CASSQENGRTPGSCFF
TRBJ1-2,TRBV3-1,15,CASFATTVDAYGYTF
TRBJ1-1,TRBV29-1,14,CSVLWTGGNTEASF
TRBJ2-5,TRBV28,15,CASSPSTDYQETQYF
TRBJ2-7,TRBV28,12,CAVDRPSYEQYF